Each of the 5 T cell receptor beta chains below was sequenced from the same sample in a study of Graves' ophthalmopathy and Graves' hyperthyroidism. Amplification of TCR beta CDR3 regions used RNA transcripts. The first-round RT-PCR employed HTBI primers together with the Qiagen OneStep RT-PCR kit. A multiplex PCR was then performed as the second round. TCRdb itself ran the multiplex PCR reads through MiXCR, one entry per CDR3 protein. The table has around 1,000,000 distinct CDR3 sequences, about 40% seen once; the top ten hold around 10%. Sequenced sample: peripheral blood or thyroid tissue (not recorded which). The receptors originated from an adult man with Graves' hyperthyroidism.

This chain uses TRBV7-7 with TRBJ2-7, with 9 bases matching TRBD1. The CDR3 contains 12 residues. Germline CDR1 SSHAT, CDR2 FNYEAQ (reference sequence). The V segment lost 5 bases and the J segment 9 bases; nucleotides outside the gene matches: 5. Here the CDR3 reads CASSTTGGAQYF. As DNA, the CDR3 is TGTGCCAGCAGCACCACAGGGGGCGCGCAGTACTTC.

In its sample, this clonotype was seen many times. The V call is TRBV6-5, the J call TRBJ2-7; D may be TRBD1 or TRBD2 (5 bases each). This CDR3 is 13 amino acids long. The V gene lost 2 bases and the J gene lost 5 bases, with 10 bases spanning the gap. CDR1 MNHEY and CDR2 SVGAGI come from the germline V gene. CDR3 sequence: CASSYGGTDEQYF. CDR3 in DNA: TGTGCCAGCAGTTACGGGGGTACGGACGAGCAGTACTTC.

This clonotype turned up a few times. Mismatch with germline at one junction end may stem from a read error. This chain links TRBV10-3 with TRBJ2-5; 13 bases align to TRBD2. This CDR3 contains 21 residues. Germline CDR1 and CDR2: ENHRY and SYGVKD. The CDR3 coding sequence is TGTGCCAGCAGTTATCCGACCCACAGGACTAGCGGGAGCGCCTTACAAGAGACCCAGTACTTC. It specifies CASSYPTHRTSGSALQETQYF.

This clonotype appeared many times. The CDR3, as DNA: TGTGCCAGCAGCCAAGTAAGGGGTGTGGGCGAAAAACTGTTTTTT. It translates to CASSQVRGVGEKLFF. The genes are TRBV14 and TRBJ1-4, with D perhaps matching TRBD1 (5 bases). V was shortened by 1 base and J by 8 bases, with 14 bases between the two germline ends. Germline V lookup: CDR1 SGHDN, CDR2 FVKESK. The CDR3 length is 15 residues. Combining the CDR3 with reference TRBV14 and TRBJ1-4 gives the whole variable domain EAGVTQFPSHSVIEKGQTVTLRCDPISGHDNLYWYRRVMGKEIKFLLHFVKESKQDESGMPNNRFLAERTGGTYSTLKVQPAELEDSGVYFCASSQVRGVGEKLFFGSGTQLSVL.

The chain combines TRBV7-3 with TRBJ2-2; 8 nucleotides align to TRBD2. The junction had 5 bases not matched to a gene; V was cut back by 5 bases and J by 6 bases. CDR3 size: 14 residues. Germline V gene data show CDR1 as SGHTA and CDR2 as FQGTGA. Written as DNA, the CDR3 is TGTGCCAGCAGCCCGGGGGGGGGGGCCGGGGAGCTGTTTTTT. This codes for CASSPGGGAGELFF.